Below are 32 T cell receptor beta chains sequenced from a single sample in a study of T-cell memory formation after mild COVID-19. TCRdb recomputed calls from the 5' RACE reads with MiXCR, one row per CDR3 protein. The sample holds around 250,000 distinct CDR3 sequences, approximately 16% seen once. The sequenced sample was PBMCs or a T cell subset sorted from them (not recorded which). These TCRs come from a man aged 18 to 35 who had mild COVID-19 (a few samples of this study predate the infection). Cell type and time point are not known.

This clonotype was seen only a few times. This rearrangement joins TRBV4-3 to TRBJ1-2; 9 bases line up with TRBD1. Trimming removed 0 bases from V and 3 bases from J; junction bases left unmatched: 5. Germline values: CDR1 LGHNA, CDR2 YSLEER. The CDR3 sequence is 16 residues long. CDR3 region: CASSQDRQGVDYGYTF. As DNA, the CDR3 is TGCGCCAGCAGCCAAGACCGACAGGGGGTAGACTATGGCTACACCTTC.

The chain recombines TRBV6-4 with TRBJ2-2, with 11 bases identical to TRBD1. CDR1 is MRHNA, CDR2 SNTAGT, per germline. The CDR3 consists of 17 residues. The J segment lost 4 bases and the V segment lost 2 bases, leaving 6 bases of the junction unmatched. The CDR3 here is CASSDAAGQGGTGELFF. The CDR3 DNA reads TGTGCCAGCAGTGACGCCGCGGGACAGGGGGGCACCGGGGAGCTGTTTTTT.

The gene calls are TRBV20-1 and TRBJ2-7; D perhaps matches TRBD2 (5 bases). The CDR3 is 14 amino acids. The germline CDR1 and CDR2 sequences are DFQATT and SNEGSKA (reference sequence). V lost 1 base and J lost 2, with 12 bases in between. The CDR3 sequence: CSARAGNSPYEQYF. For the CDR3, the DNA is TGCAGTGCTAGAGCGGGGAACTCCCCCTACGAGCAGTACTTC.

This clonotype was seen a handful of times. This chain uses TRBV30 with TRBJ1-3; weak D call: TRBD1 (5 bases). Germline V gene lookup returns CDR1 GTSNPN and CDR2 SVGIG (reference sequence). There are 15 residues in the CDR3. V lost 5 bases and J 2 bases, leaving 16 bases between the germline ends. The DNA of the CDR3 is TGTGCCTGGTCAGAAGCGGGCAGGGCTGGAAACACCATATATTTT. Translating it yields CAWSEAGRAGNTIYF.

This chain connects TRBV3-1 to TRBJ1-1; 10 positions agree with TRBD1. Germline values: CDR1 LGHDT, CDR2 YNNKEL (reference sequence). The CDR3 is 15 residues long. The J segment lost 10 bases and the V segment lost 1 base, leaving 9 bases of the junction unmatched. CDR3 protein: CASSQAGDRGLRAFF. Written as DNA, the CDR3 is TGTGCCAGCAGCCAAGCGGGGGACAGGGGTCTAAGAGCTTTCTTT.

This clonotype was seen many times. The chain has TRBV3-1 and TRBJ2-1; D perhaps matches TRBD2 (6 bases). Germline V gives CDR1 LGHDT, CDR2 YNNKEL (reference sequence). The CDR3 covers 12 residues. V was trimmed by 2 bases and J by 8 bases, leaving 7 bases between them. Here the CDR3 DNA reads TGTGCCAGCAGCCAAACTAGCCATGAGCAGTTCTTC. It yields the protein CASSQTSHEQFF.

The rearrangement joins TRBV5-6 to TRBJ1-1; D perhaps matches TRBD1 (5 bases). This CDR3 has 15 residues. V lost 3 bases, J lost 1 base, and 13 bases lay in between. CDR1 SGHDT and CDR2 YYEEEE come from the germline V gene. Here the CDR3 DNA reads TGTGCCAGCAGCTCGCCTGGGAGGGGGAACACTGAAGCTTTCTTT. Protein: CASSSPGRGNTEAFF.

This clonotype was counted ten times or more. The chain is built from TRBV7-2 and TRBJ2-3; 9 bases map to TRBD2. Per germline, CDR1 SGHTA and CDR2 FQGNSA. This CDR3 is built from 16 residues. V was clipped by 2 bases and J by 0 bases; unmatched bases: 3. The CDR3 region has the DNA TGTGCCAGCAGCTTAATTGCGGGGGGGAGCACAGATACGCAGTATTTT. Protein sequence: CASSLIAGGSTDTQYF. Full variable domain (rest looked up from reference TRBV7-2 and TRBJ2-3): GAGVSQSPSNKVTEKGKDVELRCDPISGHTALYWYRQSLGQGLEFLIYFQGNSAPDKSGLPSDRFSAERTGGSVSTLTIQRTQQEDSAVYLCASSLIAGGSTDTQYFGPGTRLTVL.

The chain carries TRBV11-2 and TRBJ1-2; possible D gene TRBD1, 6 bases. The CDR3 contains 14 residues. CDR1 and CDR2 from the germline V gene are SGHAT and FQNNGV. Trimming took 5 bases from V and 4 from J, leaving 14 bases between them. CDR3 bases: TGTGCCAGCAGCCCACAGGGACTCCCCTATGGCTACACCTTC. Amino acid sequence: CASSPQGLPYGYTF.

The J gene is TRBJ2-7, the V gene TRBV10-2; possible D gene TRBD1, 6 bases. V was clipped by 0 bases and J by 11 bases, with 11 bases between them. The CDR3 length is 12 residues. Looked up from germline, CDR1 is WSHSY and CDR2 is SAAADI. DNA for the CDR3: TGCGCCAGCAGTGAGTCCAACAACAGGGAGTACGTC. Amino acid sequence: CASSESNNREYV.

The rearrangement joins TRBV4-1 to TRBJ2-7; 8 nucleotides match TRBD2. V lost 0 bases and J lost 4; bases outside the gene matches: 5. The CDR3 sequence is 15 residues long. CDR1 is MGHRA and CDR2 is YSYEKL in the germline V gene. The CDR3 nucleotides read TGCGCCAGCAGCCAAGATAGACTAGCGTTATACGAGCAGTACTTC. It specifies CASSQDRLALYEQYF.

CDR3 protein: CASSLGRAVRYSEQFF. CDR3 bases: TGTGCCAGCAGCTTAGGCCGGGCCGTACGTTATAGTGAGCAGTTCTTC. The chain is built from TRBV7-8 and TRBJ2-1; D call uncertain. Trimming removed 1 base from V and 9 bases from J, with 19 bases in between. The CDR3 is made up of 16 amino acids. Germline V gives CDR1 SGHVS, CDR2 FQNEAQ.

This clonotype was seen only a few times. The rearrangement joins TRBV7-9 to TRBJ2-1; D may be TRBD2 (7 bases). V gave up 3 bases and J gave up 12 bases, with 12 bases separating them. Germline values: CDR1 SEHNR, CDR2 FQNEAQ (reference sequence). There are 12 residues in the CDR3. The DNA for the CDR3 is TGTGCCAGCAGCTTCAACAGGGAGGGGCAGTTCTTC. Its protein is CASSFNREGQFF.

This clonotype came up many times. As DNA, the CDR3 is TGTGCCAGCAGCCAGGGACTAGCGGGGGGTGTCACAGATACGCAGTATTTT. This gives the protein CASSQGLAGGVTDTQYF. The rearrangement joins TRBV4-2 to TRBJ2-3; the match to TRBD2 covers 15 bases. Germline V gene sequence: CDR1 LGHNA, CDR2 YNFKEQ. V was pared by 3 bases and J by 2 bases, with 3 bases of the junction left unmatched. The CDR3 contains 17 residues.

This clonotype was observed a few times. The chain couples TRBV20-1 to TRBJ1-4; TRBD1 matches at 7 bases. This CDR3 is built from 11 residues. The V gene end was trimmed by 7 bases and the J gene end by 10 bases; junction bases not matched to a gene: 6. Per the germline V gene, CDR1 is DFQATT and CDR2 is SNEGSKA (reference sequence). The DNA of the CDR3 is TGCAGTGTTCCGACAGGGAGAAAACTGTTTTTT. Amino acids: CSVPTGRKLFF.

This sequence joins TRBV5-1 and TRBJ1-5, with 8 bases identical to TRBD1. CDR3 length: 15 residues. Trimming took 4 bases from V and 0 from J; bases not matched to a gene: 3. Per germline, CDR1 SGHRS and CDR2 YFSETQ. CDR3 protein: CASSPGQASNQPQHF. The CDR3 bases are TGCGCCAGCAGCCCGGGACAGGCTAGCAATCAGCCCCAGCATTTT. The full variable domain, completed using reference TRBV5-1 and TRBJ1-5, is KAGVTQTPRYLIKTRGQQVTLSCSPISGHRSVSWYQQTPGQGLQFLFEYFSETQRNKGNFPGRFSGRQFSNSRSEMNVSTLELGDSALYLCASSPGQASNQPQHFGDGTRLSIL.

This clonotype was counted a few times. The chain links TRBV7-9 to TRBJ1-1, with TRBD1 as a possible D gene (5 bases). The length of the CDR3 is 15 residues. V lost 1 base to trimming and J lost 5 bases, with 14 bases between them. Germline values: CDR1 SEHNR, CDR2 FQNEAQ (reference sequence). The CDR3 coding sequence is TGTGCCAGCAGCTTAGGTAACCGGGACCCGACTGAAGCTTTCTTT. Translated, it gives CASSLGNRDPTEAFF.

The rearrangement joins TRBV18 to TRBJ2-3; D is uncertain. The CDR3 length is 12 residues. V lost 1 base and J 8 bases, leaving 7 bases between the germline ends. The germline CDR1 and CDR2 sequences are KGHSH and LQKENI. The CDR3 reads CASSPRRGTQYF. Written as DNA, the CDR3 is TGTGCCAGCTCACCACGTCGTGGTACGCAGTATTTT.

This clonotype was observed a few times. The DNA for the CDR3 is TGTGCCAGCAGGGGTAGCGGGGCCTACAATGAGCAGTTCTTC. Protein: CASRGSGAYNEQFF. The chain joins TRBV28 to TRBJ2-1; TRBD2 aligns across 8 bases. The CDR3 totals 14 residues. V was pared by 6 bases and J by 2 bases, with 3 bases of the junction left unmatched. Germline CDR1 MDHEN, CDR2 SYDVKM.

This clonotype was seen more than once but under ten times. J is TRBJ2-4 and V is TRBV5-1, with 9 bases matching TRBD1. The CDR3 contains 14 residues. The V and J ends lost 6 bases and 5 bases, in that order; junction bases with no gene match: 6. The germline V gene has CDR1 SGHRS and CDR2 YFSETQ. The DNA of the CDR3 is TGCGCCAGCACCCCGGACAGGGGCCAAAACATTCAGTACTTC. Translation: CASTPDRGQNIQYF.

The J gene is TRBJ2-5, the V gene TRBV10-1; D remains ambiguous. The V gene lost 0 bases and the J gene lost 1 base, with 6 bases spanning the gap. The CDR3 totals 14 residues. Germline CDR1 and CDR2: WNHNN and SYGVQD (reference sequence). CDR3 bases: TGCGCCAGCAGTGAGTCGGAAGGCCAAGAGACCCAGTACTTC. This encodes CASSESEGQETQYF.

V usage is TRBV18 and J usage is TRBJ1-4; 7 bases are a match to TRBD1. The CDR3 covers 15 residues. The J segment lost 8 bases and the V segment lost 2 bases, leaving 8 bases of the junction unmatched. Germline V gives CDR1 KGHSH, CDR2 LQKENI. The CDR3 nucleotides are TGTGCCAGCTCACCATTAAGGGGGCAAGAGGAAAAACTGTTTTTT. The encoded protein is CASSPLRGQEEKLFF. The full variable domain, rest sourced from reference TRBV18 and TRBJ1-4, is NAGVMQNPRHLVRRRGQEARLRCSPMKGHSHVYWYRQLPEEGLKFMVYLQKENIIDESGMPKERFSAEFPKEGPSILRIQQVVRGDSAAYFCASSPLRGQEEKLFFGSGTQLSVL.

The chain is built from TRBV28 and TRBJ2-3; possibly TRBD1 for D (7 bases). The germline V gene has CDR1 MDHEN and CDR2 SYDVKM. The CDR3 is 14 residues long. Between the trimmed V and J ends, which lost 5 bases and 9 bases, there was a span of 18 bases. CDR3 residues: CASSATHRGGTQYF. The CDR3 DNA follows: TGTGCCAGCAGTGCCACACACAGGGGAGGAACGCAGTATTTT.

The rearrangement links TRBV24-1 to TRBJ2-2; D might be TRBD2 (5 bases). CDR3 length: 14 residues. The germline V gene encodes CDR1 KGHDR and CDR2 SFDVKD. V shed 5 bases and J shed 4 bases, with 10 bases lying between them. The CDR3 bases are TGTGCCACCAGTGGGACCGAGGGCACCGGGGAGCTGTTTTTT. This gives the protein CATSGTEGTGELFF.

The CDR3 loop is CASSLEQGNNQPQHF. CDR3 DNA: TGTGCCAGCAGCTTGGAACAGGGGAACAATCAGCCCCAGCATTTT. J is TRBJ1-5 and V is TRBV28; 7 bases are a match to TRBD1. Germline CDR1 reads MDHEN; CDR2 reads SYDVKM. The CDR3 loop spans 15 amino acids. With V trimmed by 6 bases and J by 3 bases, 8 bases remained unmatched.

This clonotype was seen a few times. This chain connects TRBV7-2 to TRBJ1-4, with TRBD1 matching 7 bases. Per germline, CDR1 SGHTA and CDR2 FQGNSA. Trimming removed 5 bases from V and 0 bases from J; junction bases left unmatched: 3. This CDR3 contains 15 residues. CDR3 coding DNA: TGTGCCAGCAGCACACAGGGGACAACTAATGAAAAACTGTTTTTT. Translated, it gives CASSTQGTTNEKLFF.

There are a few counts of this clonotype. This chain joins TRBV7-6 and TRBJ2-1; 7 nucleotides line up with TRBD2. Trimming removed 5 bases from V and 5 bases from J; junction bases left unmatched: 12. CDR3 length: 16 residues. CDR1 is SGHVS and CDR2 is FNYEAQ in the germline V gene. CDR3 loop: CASSRHWTGGDNEQFF. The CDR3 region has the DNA TGTGCCAGCAGCCGTCATTGGACGGGGGGAGACAATGAGCAGTTCTTC.

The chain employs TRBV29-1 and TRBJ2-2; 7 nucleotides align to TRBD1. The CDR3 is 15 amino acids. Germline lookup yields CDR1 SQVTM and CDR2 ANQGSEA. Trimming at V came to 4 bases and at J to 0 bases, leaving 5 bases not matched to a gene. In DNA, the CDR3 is TGCAGCGTTGCATCGCAGGGGGCGAACACCGGGGAGCTGTTTTTT. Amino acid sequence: CSVASQGANTGELFF.

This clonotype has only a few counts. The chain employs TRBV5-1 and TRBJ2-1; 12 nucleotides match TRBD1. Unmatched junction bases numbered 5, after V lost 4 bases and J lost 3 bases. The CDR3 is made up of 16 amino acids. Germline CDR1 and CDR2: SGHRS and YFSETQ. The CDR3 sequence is CASSPGTGGNYNEQFF. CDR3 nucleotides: TGCGCCAGCAGCCCGGGGACAGGGGGCAACTACAATGAGCAGTTCTTC.

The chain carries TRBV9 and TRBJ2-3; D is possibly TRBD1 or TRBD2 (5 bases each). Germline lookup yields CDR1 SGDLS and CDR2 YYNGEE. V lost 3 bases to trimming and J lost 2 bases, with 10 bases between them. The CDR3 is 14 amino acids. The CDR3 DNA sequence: TGTGCCAGCAGCGACGGGACCCACACAGATACGCAGTATTTT. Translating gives CASSDGTHTDTQYF. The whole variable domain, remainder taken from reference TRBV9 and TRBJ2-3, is DSGVTQTPKHLITATGQRVTLRCSPRSGDLSVYWYQQSLDQGLQFLIQYYNGEERAKGNILERFSAQQFPDLHSELNLSSLELGDSALYFCASSDGTHTDTQYFGPGTRLTVL.

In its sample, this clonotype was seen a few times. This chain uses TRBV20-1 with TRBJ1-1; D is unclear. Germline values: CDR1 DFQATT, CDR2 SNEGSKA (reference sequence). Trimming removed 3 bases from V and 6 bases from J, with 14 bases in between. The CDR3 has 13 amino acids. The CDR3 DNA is TGCAGTGCTAGCAGTCACGGCCGGCCTGAAGCTTTCTTT. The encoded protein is CSASSHGRPEAFF.

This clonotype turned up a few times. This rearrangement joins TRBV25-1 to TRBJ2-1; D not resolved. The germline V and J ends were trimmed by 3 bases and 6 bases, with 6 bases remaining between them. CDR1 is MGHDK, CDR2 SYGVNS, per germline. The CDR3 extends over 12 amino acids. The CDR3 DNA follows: TGTGCCAGCAGTGAGGTGGTCAATGAGCAGTTCTTC. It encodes CASSEVVNEQFF. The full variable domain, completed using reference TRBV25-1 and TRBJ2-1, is EADIYQTPRYLVIGTGKKITLECSQTMGHDKMYWYQQDPGMELHLIHYSYGVNSTEKGDLSSESTVSRIRTEHFPLTLESARPSHTSQYLCASSEVVNEQFFGPGTRLTVL.